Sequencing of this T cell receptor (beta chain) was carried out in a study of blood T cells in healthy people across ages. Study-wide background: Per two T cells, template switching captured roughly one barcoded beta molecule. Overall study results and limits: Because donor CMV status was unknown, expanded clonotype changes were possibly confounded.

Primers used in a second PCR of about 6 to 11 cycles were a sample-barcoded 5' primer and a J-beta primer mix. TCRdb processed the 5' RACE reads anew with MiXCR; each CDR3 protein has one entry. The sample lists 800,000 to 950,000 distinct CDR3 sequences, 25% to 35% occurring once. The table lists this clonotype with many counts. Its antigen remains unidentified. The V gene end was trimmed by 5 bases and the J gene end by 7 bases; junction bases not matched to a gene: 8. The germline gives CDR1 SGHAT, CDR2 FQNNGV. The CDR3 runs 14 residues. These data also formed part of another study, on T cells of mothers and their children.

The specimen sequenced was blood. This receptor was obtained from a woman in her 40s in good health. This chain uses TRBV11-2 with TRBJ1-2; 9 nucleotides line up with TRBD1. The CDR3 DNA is TGTGCCAGCAGCGAAAGTCGACAGGGGGGTGGCTACACCTTC. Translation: CASSESRQGGGYTF.